Shown below are 26 T cell receptor beta chains from a single sample sequenced in a study of blood T cells in healthy people across ages. For the second PCR, which ran for roughly 7 to 11 cycles, a sample-barcoded 5' primer and a J-beta primer mix were used. TCRdb reprocessed the 5' RACE reads via MiXCR and lists one record per CDR3 protein. The repertoire holds over 1,200,000 distinct CDR3 sequences, roughly 60% seen once, with over 6.5% in the top ten. The sequenced sample was blood. Receptor source: a man in his late teens or twenties in good health.

J is TRBJ1-2 and V is TRBV29-1; D unresolved. Germline V gene data show CDR1 as SQVTM and CDR2 as ANQGSEA. The CDR3 sequence is 13 residues long. Trimming shortened V by 5 bases and J by 4 bases, and 14 bases separated the two germline ends. CDR3 amino acids: CSVTTRNVYGYTF. The CDR3 DNA is TGCAGCGTTACGACTCGTAACGTCTATGGCTACACCTTC.

The DNA for the CDR3 is TGCAGTGCTAGAGACAGGGGGGGTGGCTACACCTTC. The encoded protein is CSARDRGGGYTF. The chain links TRBV20-1 to TRBJ1-2; the match to TRBD1 covers 7 bases. Germline V gene data show CDR1 as DFQATT and CDR2 as SNEGSKA (reference sequence). This CDR3 is built from 12 residues. The ends lost 0 bases at V and 7 bases at J; junction bases unmatched: 2.

This clonotype was recorded a few times. The chain couples TRBV7-2 to TRBJ1-4; D gene uncertain. Germline assignment: CDR1 SGHTA and CDR2 FQGNSA. V lost 1 base to trimming and J lost 8 bases, with 11 bases between them. The CDR3 is 14 residues long. CDR3: CASSLGGGMEKLFF. CDR3 bases: TGTGCCAGCAGCTTAGGAGGCGGTATGGAAAAACTGTTTTTT.

A few counts support this clonotype. The V and J genes are TRBV7-2 and TRBJ2-5; D unresolved. The CDR3 covers 11 residues. The ends were cut back, 1 base at V and 11 bases at J, with 8 bases in the middle. Germline V gene sequence: CDR1 SGHTA, CDR2 FQGNSA. The CDR3 bases are TGTGCCAGCAGCTTAGAGCGTATTCAGTACTTC. Translation: CASSLERIQYF.

The chain joins TRBV20-1 to TRBJ2-1, with a tentative D call TRBD1 (6 bases). V dropped 0 bases and J dropped 7 bases, with 16 bases sitting between them. Germline V gene lookup returns CDR1 DFQATT and CDR2 SNEGSKA (reference sequence). CDR3 length: 15 amino acids. The CDR3 reads CSARDGVGASNEQFF. In DNA, the CDR3 is TGCAGTGCTAGAGACGGTGTGGGGGCCTCAAATGAGCAGTTCTTC.

This clonotype was detected only a few times. The chain links TRBV12-3 or TRBV12-4 to TRBJ2-7; maybe TRBD1 (5 bases). CDR3 length: 13 amino acids. V dropped 6 bases and J dropped 2 bases, with 11 bases sitting between them. The CDR3 DNA reads as TGTGCCAGCAGCCCCGACAGCCCCTACGAGCAGTACTTC. It is translated as CASSPDSPYEQYF.

V is TRBV7-6 and J is TRBJ2-5; D possibly corresponds to TRBD2 (6 bases). CDR3 length: 16 residues. Germline assignment: CDR1 SGHVS and CDR2 FNYEAQ. Trimming pared 5 bases from V and 2 bases from J, leaving 18 bases between. The CDR3 sequence is CASSKFAGPVQETQYF. In DNA, the CDR3 is TGTGCCAGCAGCAAATTTGCGGGACCGGTACAAGAGACCCAGTACTTC.

This clonotype was detected only a few times. The gene calls are TRBV5-1 and TRBJ2-1, with TRBD2 matching 16 bases. With V trimmed by 2 bases and J by 4 bases, 12 bases remained unmatched. Looked up from germline, CDR1 is SGHRS and CDR2 is YFSETQ. The CDR3 sequence is 20 residues long. The CDR3 DNA reads as TGCGCCAGCAGCTTAAGCCGGAAGGGACTAGCGGGGGGGGTTTACAATGAGCAGTTCTTC. Translating it yields CASSLSRKGLAGGVYNEQFF.

This clonotype turned up a few times. This chain joins TRBV4-3 and TRBJ2-3; TRBD2 matches 8 bases. The CDR3 contains 19 residues. With V trimmed by 0 bases and J by 1 base, 12 bases remained unmatched. CDR1 and CDR2 from the germline V gene are LGHNA and YSLEER. The CDR3 DNA reads TGCGCCAGCAGCCAAGATTTTGGGAGGGCTAGCGGGCGCACAGATACGCAGTATTTT. This translates into CASSQDFGRASGRTDTQYF.

The rearrangement links TRBV14 to TRBJ2-5, with D perhaps assigned TRBD1 or TRBD2 (5 bases each). The CDR3 extends over 17 amino acids. Germline V lookup: CDR1 SGHDN, CDR2 FVKESK. V was cut by 0 bases and J by 5 bases, with 19 bases left in between. The CDR3 loop is CASSQDMGPLLQETQYF. As DNA, the CDR3 is TGTGCCAGCAGCCAAGATATGGGACCCCTACTCCAGGAGACCCAGTACTTC.

As DNA, the CDR3 is TGTGCCAGCAGCAACCTCCGGGACAGGGGTGAAGGGGCCAACGTCCTGACTTTC. It yields the protein CASSNLRDRGEGANVLTF. The V gene is TRBV21-1, the J gene TRBJ2-6; the table's TRBD1 call for D was not verified on the DNA. TRBV21-1 is noted as a pseudogene. The CDR3 has 18 amino acids.

The rearrangement uses TRBV7-2 and TRBJ2-7; D may correspond to TRBD1 or TRBD2 (6 bases each). The CDR3 is 17 residues long. Germline CDR1 is SGHTA and CDR2 is FQGNSA. Trimming cost V 3 bases and J 5 bases, with 23 bases left between them. CDR3 loop: CASSFGGGPSNGNEQYF. CDR3 nucleotide sequence: TGTGCCAGCAGCTTTGGAGGGGGGCCATCCAATGGCAACGAGCAGTACTTC. Looking up the rest from reference TRBV7-2 and TRBJ2-7 gives the full variable domain: GAGVSQSPSNKVTEKGKDVELRCDPISGHTALYWYRQSLGQGLEFLIYFQGNSAPDKSGLPSDRFSAERTGGSVSTLTIQRTQQEDSAVYLCASSFGGGPSNGNEQYFGPGTRLTVT.

The DNA for the CDR3 is TGCGCCAGCAGCCAAGACTGGGGAGACATTCAGTACTTC. Its translation: CASSQDWGDIQYF. The chain carries TRBV4-3 and TRBJ2-4; the D gene is possibly TRBD2 (5 bases). Germline V lookup: CDR1 LGHNA, CDR2 YSLEER. V was trimmed by 0 bases and J by 8 bases, leaving 8 bases between them. The CDR3 runs to 13 residues.

This clonotype was detected a few times. The J gene is TRBJ2-3, the V gene TRBV6-5, with D tentatively TRBD1 (6 bases). This CDR3 spans 15 amino acids. The V end lost 6 bases, the J end lost 0 bases, and 13 bases lay between the germline ends. Germline V lookup: CDR1 MNHEY, CDR2 SVGAGI. CDR3 in amino acids: CASSPWTASTDTQYF. The CDR3 coding sequence is TGTGCCAGCAGCCCGTGGACAGCTAGCACAGATACGCAGTATTTT.

The V gene is TRBV25-1, the J gene TRBJ2-6; D uncertain. Trimming removed 9 bases at V and 0 bases at J, with 21 bases between. CDR1 and CDR2 (germline): MGHDK, SYGVNS. The CDR3 contains 18 residues. This chain's CDR3 is CASMGWAGGDSGANVLTF. CDR3 nucleotides: TGTGCCAGTATGGGATGGGCCGGCGGTGACTCTGGGGCCAACGTCCTGACTTTC.

The chain carries TRBV12-3 or TRBV12-4 and TRBJ2-3; D is unclear. CDR3 size: 13 residues. The V end lost 6 bases, the J end lost 2 bases, and 9 bases lay between the germline ends. CDR3 nucleotides: TGTGCCAGCAGACCAACTAACACAGATACGCAGTATTTT. This encodes CASRPTNTDTQYF.

This clonotype came up a few times. At one of its ends the junction is not consistent with the germline gene, which may arise from a read error. The chain employs TRBV20-1 and TRBJ2-1; 7 bases agree with TRBD1. Germline CDR1 reads DFQATT; CDR2 reads SNEGSKA (reference sequence). The CDR3 extends over 15 amino acids. In DNA form, the CDR3 reads TGCAGTGCCCAAACCCCCGGGACAGCTCACAATGAGCAGTTCTTT. This gives the protein CSAQTPGTAHNEQFF.

This rearrangement joins TRBV7-9 to TRBJ2-2, with 7 positions matching TRBD2. The germline CDR1 and CDR2 sequences are SEHNR and FQNEAQ (reference sequence). The CDR3 is 13 amino acids. V shed 3 bases and J 6 bases; nucleotides not matched to a gene: 1. The CDR3 loop is CASSFTSAGELFF. DNA of the CDR3: TGTGCCAGCAGCTTTACTAGCGCCGGGGAGCTGTTTTTT. Drawing the rest from reference TRBV7-9 and TRBJ2-2, the complete variable domain is DTGVSQNPRHKITKRGQNVTFRCDPISEHNRLYWYRQTLGQGPEFLTYFQNEAQLEKSRLLSDRFSAERPKGSFSTLEIQRTEQGDSAMYLCASSFTSAGELFFGEGSRLTVL.

The gene calls are TRBV2 and TRBJ2-4, with D perhaps matching TRBD2 (6 bases). The better agreement between TRBJ2-5 and the DNA end casts doubt on the J call. The CDR3 totals 13 residues. Germline CDR1 reads SNHLY; CDR2 reads FYNNEI. In DNA form, the CDR3 reads TGTGCCAACCGAGGTCTACTAGCAGAGACCCAGTACTTC. Its translation: CANRGLLAETQYF.

The chain couples TRBV20-1 to TRBJ2-3, with unresolved D. The ends were cut back, 3 bases at V and 0 bases at J, with 10 bases in the middle. The V gene's germline CDR1 is DFQATT and CDR2 SNEGSKA (reference sequence). This CDR3 has 14 amino acids. CDR3 in amino acids: CSARLITSTDTQYF. The CDR3 coding sequence is TGCAGTGCTAGGCTAATTACTAGCACAGATACGCAGTATTTT.

This clonotype was observed a few times. The J gene is TRBJ2-5, the V gene TRBV9; 7 bases line up with TRBD1. The J call may be incorrect, as the DNA end agrees better with TRBJ2-7. Per the germline V gene, CDR1 is SGDLS and CDR2 is YYNGEE. This CDR3 is 13 amino acids long. This CDR3 reads CASSVGGGNEQYF. In DNA, the CDR3 is TGTGCCAGCAGCGTAGGAGGGGGCAACGAGCAGTACTTC.

This chain links TRBV4-3 with TRBJ2-7; TRBD1 matches at 8 bases. V was pared by 1 base and J by 4 bases, with 3 bases of the junction left unmatched. The CDR3 has 14 amino acids. Germline V gives CDR1 LGHNA, CDR2 YSLEER. The CDR3 nucleotides are TGCGCCAGCAGCCAAGGTCACAGGGGGTACGAGCAGTACTTC. Encoded protein: CASSQGHRGYEQYF.

The chain employs TRBV7-9 and TRBJ2-7; possible D gene TRBD1, 5 bases. From germline, CDR1 is SEHNR and CDR2 FQNEAQ (reference sequence). The CDR3 extends over 15 amino acids. V gave up 5 bases and J gave up 7 bases, with 21 bases separating them. The CDR3, as DNA: TGTGCCAGCAGCCTCCAGATAGACAGAACGAGGGAGCAGTACTTC. Translation gives CASSLQIDRTREQYF.

The rearrangement uses TRBV16 and TRBJ2-3; D gene ambiguous. Trimming cost V 2 bases and J 2 bases, with 8 bases left between them. Germline loops: CDR1 KGHSY, CDR2 FQNENV. CDR3 size: 14 residues. CDR3 bases: TGTGCCAGCAGCCAAGATGGATACACAGATACGCAGTATTTT. Amino acid sequence: CASSQDGYTDTQYF.

The chain has TRBV23-1 and TRBJ1-4, with 8 bases lining up with TRBD1. TRBV23-1 is reported as an ORF; its role is uncertain. V was pared by 11 bases and J by 4 bases, with 6 bases of the junction left unmatched. CDR3 length: 13 amino acids. The CDR3 DNA sequence: TGCGCCCCCGAGACAGGGGTTAATGAAAAACTGTTTTTT. Translation gives CAPETGVNEKLFF.

This clonotype was seen only once. A much larger clone differs by one base, so this may be a read error. The genes are TRBV29-1 and TRBJ2-5; D unclear. Germline loops: CDR1 SQVTM, CDR2 ANQGSEA. The CDR3 is 9 residues long. CDR3 region: CGAGETQYF. CDR3 sequence (DNA): TGCGGCGCTGGAGAGACCCAGTACTTC.